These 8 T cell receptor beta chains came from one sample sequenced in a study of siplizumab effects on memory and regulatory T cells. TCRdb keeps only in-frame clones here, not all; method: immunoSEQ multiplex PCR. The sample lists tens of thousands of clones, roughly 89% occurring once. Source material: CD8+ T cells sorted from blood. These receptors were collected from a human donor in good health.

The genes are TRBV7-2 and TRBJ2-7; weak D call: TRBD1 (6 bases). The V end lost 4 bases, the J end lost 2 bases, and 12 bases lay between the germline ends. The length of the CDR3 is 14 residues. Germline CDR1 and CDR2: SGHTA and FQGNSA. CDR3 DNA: TGTGCCAGCAGCTCCTTTGGGGGCCCCTACGAGCAGTACTTC. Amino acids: CASSSFGGPYEQYF.

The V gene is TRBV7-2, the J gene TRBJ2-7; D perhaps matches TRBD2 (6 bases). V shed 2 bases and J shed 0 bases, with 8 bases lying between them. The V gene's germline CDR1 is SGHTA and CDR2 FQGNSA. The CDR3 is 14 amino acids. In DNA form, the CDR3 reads TGTGCCAGCAGCTTAAAGGGACTCTCCTACGAGCAGTACTTC. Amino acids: CASSLKGLSYEQYF.

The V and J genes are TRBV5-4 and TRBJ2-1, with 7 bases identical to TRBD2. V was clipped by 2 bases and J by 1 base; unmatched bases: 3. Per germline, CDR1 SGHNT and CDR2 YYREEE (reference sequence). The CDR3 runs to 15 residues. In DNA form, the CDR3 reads TGTGCCAGCAGCTTTTATAGCGGGTCCTACAATGAGCAGTTCTTC. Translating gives CASSFYSGSYNEQFF.

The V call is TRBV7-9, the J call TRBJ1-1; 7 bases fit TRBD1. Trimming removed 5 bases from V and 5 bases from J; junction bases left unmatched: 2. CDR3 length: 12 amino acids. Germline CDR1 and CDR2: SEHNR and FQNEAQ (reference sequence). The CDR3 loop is CASSIQGTEAFF. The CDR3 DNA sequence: TGTGCCAGCAGCATACAGGGGACTGAAGCTTTCTTT.

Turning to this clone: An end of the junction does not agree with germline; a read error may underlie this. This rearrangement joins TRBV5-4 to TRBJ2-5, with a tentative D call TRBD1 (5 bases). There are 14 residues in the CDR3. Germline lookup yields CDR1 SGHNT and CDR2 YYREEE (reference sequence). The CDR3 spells CASSRGQSQGTQYF. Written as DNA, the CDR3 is TGTGCCAGCAGCCGTGGACAATCCCAAGGGACCCAGTACTTC.

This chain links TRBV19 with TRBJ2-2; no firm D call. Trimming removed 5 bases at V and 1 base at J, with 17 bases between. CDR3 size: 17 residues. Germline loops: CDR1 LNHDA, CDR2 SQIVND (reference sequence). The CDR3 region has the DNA TGTGCCAGTAGTTCCTGGGCAGCCCTGGGGAACACCGGGGAGCTGTTTTTT. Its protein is CASSSWAALGNTGELFF.

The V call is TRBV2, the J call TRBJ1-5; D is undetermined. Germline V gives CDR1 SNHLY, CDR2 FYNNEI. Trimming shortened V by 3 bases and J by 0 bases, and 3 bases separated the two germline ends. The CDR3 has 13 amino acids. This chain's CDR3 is CASSEYSNQPQHF. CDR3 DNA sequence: TGTGCCAGCAGTGAGTATAGCAATCAGCCCCAGCATTTT.

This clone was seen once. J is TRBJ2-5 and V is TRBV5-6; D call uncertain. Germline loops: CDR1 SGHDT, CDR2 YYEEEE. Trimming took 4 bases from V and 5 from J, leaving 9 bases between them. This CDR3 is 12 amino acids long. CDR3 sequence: CASSPLAETQYF. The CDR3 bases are TGTGCCAGCAGCCCCCTCGCGGAGACCCAGTACTTC.